These 26 T cell receptor beta chains were all obtained from the same sample, sequenced in a study of blood T cell dynamics during melanoma immunotherapy. Time point noted: week 3, after first cycle of checkpoint inhibitor. The data were produced by immunoSEQ multiplex PCR, yet TCRdb's version contains in-frame clones alone and is incomplete. The sample holds about 4,300 clones, under 80% seen once. This sample comprised blood, obtained from a patient treated with checkpoint blockade. Receptor source: a human donor with melanoma.

This clone is judged large. The rearrangement links TRBV4-2 to TRBJ1-5, with TRBD1 matching over 8 bases. Trimming took 0 bases from V and 3 from J; bases not matched to a gene: 4. The CDR3 extends over 16 amino acids. The germline V gene encodes CDR1 LGHNA and CDR2 YNFKEQ. The CDR3 DNA follows: TGTGCCAGCAGCCAAGAGGGGACAGGCCCCAATCAGCCCCAGCATTTT. The encoded protein is CASSQEGTGPNQPQHF.

The rearrangement uses TRBV7-2 and TRBJ1-2; 8 bases are shared with TRBD1. This CDR3 contains 14 residues. The junction had 5 bases not matched to a gene; V was cut back by 4 bases and J by 4 bases. Germline assignment: CDR1 SGHTA and CDR2 FQGNSA. In DNA, the CDR3 is TGTGCCAGCAGCTCCGACAGGGGAGCCTATGGCTACACCTTC. It encodes CASSSDRGAYGYTF. The complete variable domain, with remaining parts taken from reference TRBV7-2 and TRBJ1-2, reads GAGVSQSPSNKVTEKGKDVELRCDPISGHTALYWYRQSLGQGLEFLIYFQGNSAPDKSGLPSDRFSAERTGGSVSTLTIQRTQQEDSAVYLCASSSDRGAYGYTFGSGTRLTVV.

V usage is TRBV5-6 and J usage is TRBJ1-5; no clear D gene. Trimming took 4 bases from V and 3 from J, leaving 11 bases between them. The CDR3 is 14 amino acids. CDR1 and CDR2 from the germline V gene are SGHDT and YYEEEE. CDR3 sequence: CASSRTVLNQPQHF. CDR3 sequence (DNA): TGTGCCAGCAGCCGGACTGTCCTCAATCAGCCCCAGCATTTT.

The chain has TRBV5-1 and TRBJ2-2, with D perhaps matching TRBD1 (6 bases). The germline CDR1 and CDR2 sequences are SGHRS and YFSETQ. Between the trimmed V and J ends, which lost 2 bases and 6 bases, there was a span of 20 bases. CDR3 size: 17 residues. In DNA, the CDR3 is TGCGCCAGCAGCTTAGTTCCGGGACAATTCAACCCCGGGGAGCTGTTTTTT. It encodes CASSLVPGQFNPGELFF.

The chain couples TRBV5-6 to TRBJ2-7, with D perhaps matching TRBD2 (5 bases). V shed 1 base and J shed 0 bases, with 11 bases lying between them. This CDR3 comprises 15 residues. CDR1 and CDR2 (germline): SGHDT, YYEEEE. The CDR3 sequence is CASSLSEGRSYEQYF. As DNA, the CDR3 is TGTGCCAGCAGCTTGAGTGAGGGTCGCTCCTACGAGCAGTACTTC. The full variable domain, in which reference TRBV5-6 and TRBJ2-7 provide the parts outside the CDR3, is DAGVTQSPTHLIKTRGQQVTLRCSPKSGHDTVSWYQQALGQGPQFIFQYYEEEERQRGNFPDRFSGHQFPNYSSELNVNALLLGDSALYLCASSLSEGRSYEQYFGPGTRLTVT.

J is TRBJ2-3 and V is TRBV7-2, with D perhaps matching TRBD1 or TRBD2 (5 bases each). CDR1 and CDR2 (germline): SGHTA, FQGNSA. With 5 bases removed from V and 1 base from J, the gap between germline ends came to 16 bases. There are 16 residues in the CDR3. CDR3 bases: TGTGCCAGCAGCCCCCAGGCGGTGGGGGGCACAGATACGCAGTATTTT. It is translated as CASSPQAVGGTDTQYF.

The chain links TRBV29-1 to TRBJ2-3, with D hard to call. Trimming shortened V by 5 bases and J by 3 bases, and 15 bases separated the two germline ends. CDR3 length: 14 residues. Per germline, CDR1 SQVTM and CDR2 ANQGSEA. The CDR3: CSVLDHSLTDTQYF. The CDR3, as DNA: TGCAGCGTTCTGGATCACAGCCTAACAGATACGCAGTATTTT.

The chain joins TRBV28 to TRBJ1-2, with 11 bases lining up with TRBD1. The CDR3 spans 14 residues. Germline values: CDR1 MDHEN, CDR2 SYDVKM. The V and J ends lost 5 bases and 5 bases, in that order; junction bases with no gene match: 4. The CDR3 sequence: CASSTWDRGYGYTF. CDR3 sequence (DNA): TGTGCCAGCAGTACATGGGACAGGGGGTATGGCTACACCTTC.

V and J are TRBV6-1 and TRBJ2-1; a possible D gene is TRBD1 (6 bases). CDR1 and CDR2 from the germline V gene are MNHNS and SASEGT. The CDR3 spans 14 residues. The ends were cut back, 5 bases at V and 2 bases at J, with 10 bases in the middle. The CDR3 DNA reads as TGTGCCAGCAGTCCCCGGGACACCTACAATGAGCAGTTCTTC. Translating it yields CASSPRDTYNEQFF.

The J gene is TRBJ2-3, the V gene TRBV5-6, with D unresolved. The germline V and J ends were trimmed by 2 bases and 8 bases, with 12 bases remaining between them. The CDR3 totals 13 residues. CDR1 and CDR2 (germline): SGHDT, YYEEEE. The CDR3 sequence: CASSLDPSATQYF. For the CDR3, the DNA is TGTGCCAGCAGCTTAGACCCATCGGCTACGCAGTATTTT.

The chain has TRBV21-1 and TRBJ1-6. TRBV21-1 is a pseudogene locus. The CDR3 contains 14 residues. The DNA for the CDR3 is TGTGCCAGCAGCAAAGGAAAGGTTAATTCACCCCTCCACTTT. Protein sequence: CASSKGKVNSPLHF.

The V and J genes are TRBV6-5 and TRBJ2-7; no clear D gene. Germline CDR1 and CDR2: MNHEY and SVGAGI. The CDR3 totals 15 residues. With 2 bases removed from V and 2 bases from J, the gap between germline ends came to 13 bases. CDR3 amino acids: CASSYRKGKPYEQYF. In nucleotides, the CDR3 is TGTGCCAGCAGTTACAGAAAGGGAAAGCCCTACGAGCAGTACTTC.

The rearrangement links TRBV29-1 to TRBJ1-1; no firm D call. V lost 4 bases and J lost 4, with 16 bases in between. The CDR3 loop spans 14 amino acids. Germline CDR1 SQVTM, CDR2 ANQGSEA. As DNA, the CDR3 is TGCAGCGTTGCTATCCTCCCCCTGAGCACTGAAGCTTTCTTT. This codes for CSVAILPLSTEAFF.

The chain has TRBV29-1 and TRBJ1-3; the D is unclear. The CDR3 is made up of 13 amino acids. V was cut by 5 bases and J by 1 base, with 9 bases left in between. Germline values: CDR1 SQVTM, CDR2 ANQGSEA. The CDR3 DNA sequence: TGCAGCGTTAGGAAGACATCTGGAAACACCATATATTTT. Its translation is CSVRKTSGNTIYF.

The rearrangement uses TRBV11-3 and TRBJ2-1; 9 bases match TRBD1. Per germline, CDR1 SGHNT and CDR2 YENEEA. This CDR3 spans 16 amino acids. J was trimmed by 4 bases and V by 8 bases; bases with no gene match: 12. CDR3 in DNA: TGTGCCAGCCTTCCCACCGGGACAGGGACATACAATGAGCAGTTCTTC. This gives the protein CASLPTGTGTYNEQFF.

The chain couples TRBV19 to TRBJ2-3; tentatively, D is TRBD1 or TRBD2 (5 bases each). The V gene's germline CDR1 is LNHDA and CDR2 SQIVND (reference sequence). The V end was cut by 0 bases, the J end by 8 bases, with 6 bases between. The CDR3 sequence is 12 residues long. The CDR3 loop reads CASSIEGTTQYF. CDR3 nucleotides: TGTGCCAGTAGTATAGAAGGGACTACGCAGTATTTT. The variable domain in full, with the rest retrieved from reference TRBV19 and TRBJ2-3, is DGGITQSPKYLFRKEGQNVTLSCEQNLNHDAMYWYRQDPGQGLRLIYYSQIVNDFQKGDIAEGYSVSREKKESFPLTVTSAQKNPTAFYLCASSIEGTTQYFGPGTRLTVL.

The V and J genes are TRBV7-2 and TRBJ1-5; D unresolved. This CDR3 spans 13 amino acids. Germline loops: CDR1 SGHTA, CDR2 FQGNSA. V lost 4 bases, J lost 6 bases, and 10 bases lay in between. The CDR3: CASSSAGSQPQHF. The CDR3 nucleotides read TGTGCCAGCAGCTCTGCCGGATCTCAGCCCCAGCATTTT.

The rearrangement joins TRBV13 to TRBJ2-3; the match to TRBD2 covers 13 bases. Germline loops: CDR1 PRHDT, CDR2 FYEKMQ (reference sequence). Trimming cost V 5 bases and J 3 bases; bases outside gene matches: 8. There are 17 residues in the CDR3. The CDR3 here is CASSTRTSGGPTDTQYF. In nucleotides, the CDR3 is TGTGCCAGCAGCACCCGGACTAGCGGGGGTCCTACAGATACGCAGTATTTT.

This chain links TRBV11-3 with TRBJ1-2; TRBD1 is a possible D gene (6 bases). The CDR3 spans 16 residues. V lost 5 bases, J lost 8 bases, and 24 bases lay in between. Looked up from germline, CDR1 is SGHNT and CDR2 is YENEEA. CDR3 sequence reads: CASSPSTGHGVGGYTF. CDR3 coding DNA: TGTGCCAGCAGCCCCTCCACAGGGCACGGGGTCGGCGGCTACACCTTC.

The V gene is TRBV4-1, the J gene TRBJ2-3; 7 positions agree with TRBD1. V was clipped by 2 bases and J by 2 bases; unmatched bases: 10. The CDR3 has 17 residues. The germline CDR1 and CDR2 sequences are MGHRA and YSYEKL. CDR3 sequence (DNA): TGCGCCAGCAGCCAATCCAGGGACAGCTTAAACACAGATACGCAGTATTTT. Translation: CASSQSRDSLNTDTQYF.

The genes are TRBV19 and TRBJ1-6, with D perhaps matching TRBD1 (5 bases). The CDR3 contains 14 residues. V lost 1 base, J lost 10 bases, and 11 bases lay in between. Germline CDR1 reads LNHDA; CDR2 reads SQIVND (reference sequence). In nucleotides, the CDR3 is TGTGCCAGTAGTATAGCGGGGGACGGGTCACCCCTCCACTTT. Protein product: CASSIAGDGSPLHF.

V usage is TRBV28 and J usage is TRBJ2-7, with TRBD1 identical over 10 bases. The trim removed 8 bases at V and 6 bases at J, leaving 10 bases unmatched. The CDR3 is made up of 14 amino acids. Germline values: CDR1 MDHEN, CDR2 SYDVKM. The CDR3 region has the DNA TGTGCCAGCCTCGGTGGGACAGGGGTAGGCGAGCAGTACTTC. It encodes CASLGGTGVGEQYF.

V is TRBV7-9 and J is TRBJ1-1; D is ambiguous. The CDR3 loop spans 11 amino acids. Trimming shortened V by 7 bases and J by 4 bases, and 7 bases separated the two germline ends. The germline gives CDR1 SEHNR, CDR2 FQNEAQ (reference sequence). CDR3 sequence (DNA): TGTGCCAGCAACCGGGGCACTGAAGCTTTCTTT. Amino acid sequence: CASNRGTEAFF.

This clone was detected only a few times. The V call is TRBV10-3, the J call TRBJ1-1, with D perhaps TRBD1 (5 bases). Germline assignment: CDR1 ENHRY and CDR2 SYGVKD. V was cut by 8 bases and J by 8 bases, with 18 bases left in between. The CDR3 sequence is 13 residues long. The CDR3: CAIARGVIWEAFF. In nucleotides, the CDR3 is TGTGCCATCGCCCGGGGGGTTATCTGGGAAGCTTTCTTT.

In this sample, this clone turned up once. V gene TRBV13 combines with J gene TRBJ1-2, with 8 positions matching TRBD1. The V gene's germline CDR1 is PRHDT and CDR2 FYEKMQ (reference sequence). The CDR3 has 12 residues. The ends lost 7 bases at V and 8 bases at J; junction bases unmatched: 6. CDR3 amino acids: CASIGQGGGYTF. Written as DNA, the CDR3 is TGTGCCAGCATCGGACAGGGAGGGGGCTACACCTTC.

The J gene is TRBJ1-2, the V gene TRBV2; 7 nucleotides line up with TRBD1. The germline gives CDR1 SNHLY, CDR2 FYNNEI. The J segment lost 7 bases and the V segment lost 7 bases, leaving 9 bases of the junction unmatched. The CDR3 is 13 amino acids. CDR3 sequence (DNA): TGTGCCAGCATCCCTGACAGGGTTAGTGGCTACACCTTC. This translates into CASIPDRVSGYTF.